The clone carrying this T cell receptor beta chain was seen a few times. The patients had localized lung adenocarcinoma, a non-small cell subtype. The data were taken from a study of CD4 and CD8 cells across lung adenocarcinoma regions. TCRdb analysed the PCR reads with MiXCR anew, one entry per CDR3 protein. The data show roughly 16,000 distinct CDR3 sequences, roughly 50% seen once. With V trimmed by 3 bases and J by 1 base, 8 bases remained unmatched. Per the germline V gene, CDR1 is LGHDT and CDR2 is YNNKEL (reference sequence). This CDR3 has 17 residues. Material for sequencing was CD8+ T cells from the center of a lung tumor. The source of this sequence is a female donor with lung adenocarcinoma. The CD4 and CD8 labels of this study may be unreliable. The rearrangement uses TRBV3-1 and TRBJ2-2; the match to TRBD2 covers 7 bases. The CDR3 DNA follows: TGTGCCAGCAGCCAGGTTTCGCGCGGGGGGAACACCGGGGAGCTGTTTTTT. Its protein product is CASSQVSRGGNTGELFF.